In its sample, the clone carrying this TCR beta chain was seen a few times. Its antigen is as yet unknown. This sample is part of a study of T-cell memory formation after mild COVID-19. Findings and limits, study-wide: Clones shrinking between day 15 and 85 showed a balanced CD4/CD8 split, and those that grew later tilted toward CD4+. Those CD4+ clones that contracted were mainly in CM and EM (CD8+ ones in EMRA).

This CDR3 has 16 amino acids. Unmatched junction bases numbered 9, after V lost 1 base and J lost 8 bases. CDR1 is SGHAT, CDR2 FQNNGV, per germline. Employing constant-segment primers, 5'RACE generated TCR alpha and TCR beta cDNA libraries bearing sample barcodes and UMIs. Each CDR3 protein gets one entry after TCRdb re-called the 5' RACE reads with MiXCR. This table holds about 270,000 distinct CDR3 sequences, around 16% found once. This sequence was found in a man between 18 and 35 years old who had mild COVID-19 (a few samples of this study predate the infection). Cell type and time point are not known. V usage is TRBV11-2 and J usage is TRBJ1-4; 8 bases are a match to TRBD1. Material for sequencing was PBMCs or a T cell subset sorted from them (not recorded which). The CDR3 sequence: CASSLGSLQGGEKLFF. CDR3 nucleotide sequence: TGTGCCAGCAGCTTAGGATCCTTACAGGGGGGGGAAAAACTGTTTTTT.